This TCR beta chain was recorded in a study of regulatory T cells in long-lasting Graves disease. This clonotype occurred many times. CDR3 size: 15 residues. The germline gives CDR1 DFQATT, CDR2 SNEGSKA (reference sequence). Trimming stripped 6 bases from V and 3 bases from J, with 17 bases between. Sample time point: newly diagnosed GD, antithyroid drugs for less than 3 months. The authors made the TCR library using RNA they extracted from PBMCs. Diagnosing Graves' disease relied on the American Thyroid Association guidelines. Sequencing libraries for TCR beta were prepared with iRepertoire HTBI primers and Arm-PCR of CDR3 regions. TCRdb reprocessed the multiplex PCR reads with MiXCR, giving one entry per CDR3 protein. Of 400,000 to 500,000 distinct CDR3 sequences in the sample, approximately 16% were seen once. The sample was also linked to a second study, of T cells in Graves' hyperthyroidism and ophthalmopathy. This second study notes: HTBI primers drove first-round RT-PCR of the TCR CDR3.

The V gene is TRBV20-1, the J gene TRBJ2-2; tentatively, D is TRBD2 (6 bases). The source of this sequence is a woman between 25 and 40 years old with Graves disease. The specimen comprised peripheral blood mononuclear cells (PBMCs), sampled at new diagnosis, from a patient treated with antithyroid drugs. DNA for the CDR3: TGCAGTGCCCTACCACTTCGACTAGACACCGGGGAGCTGTTTTTT. Translation: CSALPLRLDTGELFF.